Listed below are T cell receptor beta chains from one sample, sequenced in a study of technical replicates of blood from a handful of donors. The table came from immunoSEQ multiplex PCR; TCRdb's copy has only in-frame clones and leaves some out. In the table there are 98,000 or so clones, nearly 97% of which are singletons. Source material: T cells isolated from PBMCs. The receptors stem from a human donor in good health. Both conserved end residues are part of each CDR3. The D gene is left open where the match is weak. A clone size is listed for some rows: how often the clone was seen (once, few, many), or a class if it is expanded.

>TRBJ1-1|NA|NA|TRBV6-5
CASSRGLGPEAFF
TGTGCCAGCAGTCGCGGACTGGGCCCTGAAGCTTTCTTT
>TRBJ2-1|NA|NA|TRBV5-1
CASSLQGGSYNEQFF
TGCGCCAGCAGCTTACAGGGAGGGTCCTACAATGAGCAGTTCTTC
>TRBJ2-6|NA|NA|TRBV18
CAIARDLSPGANVLTF
TGTGCCATAGCACGGGATCTAAGTCCTGGGGCCAACGTCCTGACTTTC
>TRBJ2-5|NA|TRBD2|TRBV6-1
CASSSGTSTETQYF
TGTGCCAGCTCTAGCGGGACTAGCACGGAGACCCAGTACTTC
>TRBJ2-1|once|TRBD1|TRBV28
CAILQDRAFIDEQFF
TGTGCCATCCTTCAGGACAGGGCGTTTATCGATGAGCAGTTCTTC
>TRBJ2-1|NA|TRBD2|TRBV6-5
CASTIGLAGFNEQFF
TGTGCCAGCACCATCGGACTAGCGGGCTTCAATGAGCAGTTCTTC
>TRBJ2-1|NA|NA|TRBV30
CAWSPRVKGEQFF
TGTGCCTGGAGTCCCAGGGTAAAAGGTGAGCAGTTCTTC
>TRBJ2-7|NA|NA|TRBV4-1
CASSQRQSFGEQYF
TGCGCCAGCAGCCAAAGACAGTCCTTTGGCGAGCAGTACTTC
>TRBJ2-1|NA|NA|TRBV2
CASSEEFGQVQFF
TGTGCCAGCAGTGAAGAATTTGGGCAGGTTCAGTTCTTC
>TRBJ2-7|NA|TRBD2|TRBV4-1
CASSPAGEAYEQYF
TGCGCCAGCAGCCCGGCGGGAGAGGCCTACGAGCAGTACTTC
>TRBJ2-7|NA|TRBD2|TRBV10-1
CASSEVAGAYEQYF
TGCGCCAGCAGTGAGGTAGCGGGGGCCTACGAGCAGTACTTC
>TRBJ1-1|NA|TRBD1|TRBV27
CASRAPGQGYTEAFF
TGTGCCAGCAGAGCTCCGGGACAGGGGTACACTGAAGCTTTCTTT
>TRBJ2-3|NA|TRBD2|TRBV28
CASSLTSGDFADTQYF
TGTGCCAGCAGTTTGACTAGCGGGGATTTTGCAGATACGCAGTATTTT
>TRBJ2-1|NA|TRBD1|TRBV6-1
CAVRDRENEQFF
TGTGCCGTCCGGGACAGGGAGAATGAGCAGTTCTTC
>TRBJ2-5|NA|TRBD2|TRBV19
CASSASGRWETQYF
TGTGCCAGTAGTGCTAGCGGGAGGTGGGAGACCCAGTACTTC
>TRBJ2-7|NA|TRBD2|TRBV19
CASSAFGLAGGWEQYF
TGTGCCAGTAGTGCCTTCGGACTAGCGGGAGGTTGGGAGCAGTACTTC
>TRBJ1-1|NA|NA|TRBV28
CASNSRGTNTEAFF
TGTGCCAGCAATAGTAGGGGTACGAACACTGAAGCTTTCTTT
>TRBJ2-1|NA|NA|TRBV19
CASSGNRGGAQFF
TGTGCCAGTAGCGGTAACAGGGGAGGCGCGCAGTTCTTC
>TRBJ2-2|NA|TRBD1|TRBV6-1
CAARDRVTGELFF
TGTGCCGCCCGGGACAGGGTCACCGGGGAGCTGTTTTTT
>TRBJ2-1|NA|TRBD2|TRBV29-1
CSVLAGNYNEQFF
TGCAGCGTTCTAGCGGGAAACTACAATGAGCAGTTCTTC
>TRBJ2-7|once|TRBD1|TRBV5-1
CASSLGSQGVSREQYF
TGCGCCAGCAGCTTGGGGTCACAGGGGGTGAGTAGGGAGCAGTACTTC
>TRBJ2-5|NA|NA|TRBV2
CASSGEARETQYF
TGTGCCAGCAGTGGCGAAGCCCGAGAGACCCAGTACTTC
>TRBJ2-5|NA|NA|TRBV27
CASSFGFGDEETQYF
TGTGCCAGCAGTTTCGGGTTCGGGGATGAAGAGACCCAGTACTTC
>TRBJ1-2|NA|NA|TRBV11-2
CASSLPETVYYYGYTF
TGTGCCAGCAGCTTGCCAGAGACAGTCTATTACTATGGCTACACCTTC
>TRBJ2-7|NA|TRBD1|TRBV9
CASSPWTGNEQYF
TGTGCCAGCAGCCCCTGGACAGGGAACGAGCAGTACTTC
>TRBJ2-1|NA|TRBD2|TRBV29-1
CSVEFGLAVNEQFF
TGCAGCGTTGAGTTTGGACTAGCGGTGAATGAGCAGTTCTTC
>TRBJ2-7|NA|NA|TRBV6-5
CASSYLRWSSYEQYF
TGTGCCAGCAGTTACCTTCGGTGGAGCTCCTACGAGCAGTACTTC
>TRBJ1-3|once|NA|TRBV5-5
CASSLKAASGNTIYF
TGTGCCAGCAGCTTGAAAGCCGCATCTGGAAACACCATATATTTT
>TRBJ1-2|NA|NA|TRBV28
CASRPTGAYGYTF
TGTGCCAGCAGACCAACAGGAGCCTATGGCTACACCTTC
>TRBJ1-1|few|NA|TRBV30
CAWIPGALGEAFF
TGTGCCTGGATCCCAGGGGCGTTGGGTGAAGCTTTCTTT
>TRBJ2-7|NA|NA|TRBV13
CASSLRQTYEQYF
TGTGCCAGCAGCTTACGACAGACCTACGAGCAGTACTTC
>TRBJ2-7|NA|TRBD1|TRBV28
CASSLTGMNYEQYF
TGTGCCAGCAGTTTGACAGGGATGAACTACGAGCAGTACTTC
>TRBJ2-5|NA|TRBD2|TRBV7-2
CASSLFGLADQETQYF
TGTGCCAGCAGCTTATTCGGACTAGCCGACCAAGAGACCCAGTACTTC
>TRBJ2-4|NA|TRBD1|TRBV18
CASSPPGQWSQNIQYF
TGTGCCAGCTCACCACCGGGACAGTGGTCCCAAAACATTCAGTACTTC
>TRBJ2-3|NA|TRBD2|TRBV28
CASSGPAGVGTDTQYF
TGTGCCAGCAGTGGACCGGCGGGAGTTGGGACAGATACGCAGTATTTT
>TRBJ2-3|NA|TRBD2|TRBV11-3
CASSSGTSGSTDTQYF
TGTGCCAGCAGCTCGGGGACTAGCGGGAGCACAGATACGCAGTATTTT
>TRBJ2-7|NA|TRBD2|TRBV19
CASSSSGGAGSYEQYF
TGTGCCAGTAGCTCCAGCGGGGGGGCTGGCTCCTACGAGCAGTACTTC
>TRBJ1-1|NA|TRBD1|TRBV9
CASSAYRGLTEAFF
TGTGCCAGCAGCGCCTACAGGGGTCTCACTGAAGCTTTCTTT
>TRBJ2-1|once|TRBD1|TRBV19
CASTQTRDSYNEQFF
TGTGCCAGTACCCAAACCCGGGACAGCTACAATGAGCAGTTCTTC
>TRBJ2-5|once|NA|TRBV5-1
CASSGGHLQETQYF
TGCGCCAGCAGCGGGGGACACCTCCAAGAGACCCAGTACTTC
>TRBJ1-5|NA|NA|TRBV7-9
CASRGGGADQPQHF
TGTGCCAGCAGAGGGGGGGGAGCAGACCAGCCCCAGCATTTT
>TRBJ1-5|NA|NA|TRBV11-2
CASSLQGNNQPQHF
TGTGCCAGCAGCTTACAGGGCAACAATCAGCCCCAGCATTTT
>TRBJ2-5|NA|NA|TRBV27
CASSLNPAGRETQYF
TGTGCCAGCAGTTTAAACCCCGCAGGGCGAGAGACCCAGTACTTC
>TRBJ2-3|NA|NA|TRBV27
CASSSASGSLGADTQYF
TGTGCCAGCAGTTCAGCAAGCGGCTCTCTTGGGGCAGATACGCAGTATTTT
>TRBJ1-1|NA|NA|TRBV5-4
CASSFAGGNTEAFF
TGTGCCAGCAGCTTTGCGGGGGGGAACACTGAAGCTTTCTTT
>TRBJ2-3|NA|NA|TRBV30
CACGGTDTQYF
TGTGCCTGCGGGGGCACAGATACGCAGTATTTT
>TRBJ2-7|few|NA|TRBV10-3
CAINRVYEQYF
TGTGCCATCAATAGAGTCTACGAGCAGTACTTC
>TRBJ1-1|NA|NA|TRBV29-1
CSVAGGDTEAFF
TGCAGCGTAGCGGGGGGGGACACTGAAGCTTTCTTT
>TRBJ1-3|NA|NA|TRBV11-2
CASSYGQSGNTIYF
TGTGCCAGCAGCTACGGACAGTCTGGAAACACCATATATTTT
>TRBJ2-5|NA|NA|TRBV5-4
CASSSGTGLETQYF
TGTGCCAGCAGCTCCGGGACGGGACTGGAGACCCAGTACTTC
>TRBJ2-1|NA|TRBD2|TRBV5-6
CASSLLAGGAYNEQFF
TGTGCCAGCAGCTTGTTAGCGGGAGGGGCCTACAATGAGCAGTTCTTC
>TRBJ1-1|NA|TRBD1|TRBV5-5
CASSLTGVEAFF
TGTGCCAGCAGCTTGACAGGGGTGGAAGCTTTCTTT
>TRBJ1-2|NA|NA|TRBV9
CAGSLSGSADYGYTF
TGTGCCGGCAGCTTAAGTGGGTCAGCGGACTATGGCTACACCTTC
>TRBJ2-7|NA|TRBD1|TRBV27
CASGTGTGGYEQYF
TGTGCCAGCGGGACCGGGACAGGGGGGTACGAGCAGTACTTC
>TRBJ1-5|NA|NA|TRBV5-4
CASSAGTENQPQHF
TGTGCCAGCAGCGCGGGGACGGAAAATCAGCCCCAGCATTTT
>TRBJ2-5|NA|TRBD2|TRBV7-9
CASSFDRWERGVQETQYF
TGTGCCAGCAGCTTCGATAGGTGGGAGCGGGGGGTTCAAGAGACCCAGTACTTC
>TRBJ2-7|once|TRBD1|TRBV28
CASSLQGLSYEQYF
TGTGCCAGCAGCCTACAGGGGTTGAGCTACGAGCAGTACTTC
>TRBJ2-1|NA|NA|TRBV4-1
CASSSTGSSYNEQFF
TGCGCCAGCAGCTCTACAGGGTCTTCCTACAATGAGCAGTTCTTC
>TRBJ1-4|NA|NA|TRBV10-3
CAIRDPTGLDEKLFF
TGTGCCATCAGAGACCCAACAGGGTTAGATGAAAAACTGTTTTTT